Each of the 22 T cell receptor beta chains below was sequenced from the same sample in a study of CXCR3-negative and CXCR3-positive naive CD8 T cells. 5' RACE with UMI labels generated the TRB cDNA libraries. TCRdb reprocessed the 5' RACE reads, keeping one entry per CDR3 protein, no DNA. The table lists around 95,000 distinct CDR3 sequences, with 0.85% to 1.4% in the top ten. The study, taken as a whole, reports: Researchers report that CXCR3-positive naive cells carry more hydrophobic TRB CDR3s than CXCR3-negative naive cells.

What these receptors recognize is not known. The source material was naive CXCR3+ CD8+ T cells from blood. Stated subset: CD45RO-CCR7+CD27+CD95- naive CD8+ T cells expressing CXCR3 (TNR3+). The source of these receptors is a human donor in good health. Some clones in this sample may be carry-over from other donors' samples.

The CDR3 sequence is CASSPQGTDTQYF. The rearrangement links TRBV3-1 to TRBJ2-3; TCRdb reports TRBD1, a call that lacks DNA to check it against. CDR1 is LGHDT and CDR2 is YNNKEL in the germline V gene (reference sequence). This CDR3 region has 13 residues.

This chain joins TRBV10-3 and TRBJ2-1. CDR3 length equals 16 residues. The germline gives CDR1 ENHRY, CDR2 SYGVKD. CDR3: CAISESIRGSYNEQFF.

The genes are TRBV6-5 and TRBJ1-1; TCRdb lists TRBD1, though no DNA is available to test this call. Germline assignment: CDR1 MNHEY and CDR2 SVGAGI. The CDR3 length is 15 residues. The CDR3: CASSYGLGQNTEAFF.

The chain carries TRBV7-2 and TRBJ2-1. The CDR3 length is 15 residues. Germline V gene data show CDR1 as SGHTA and CDR2 as FQGNSA. The CDR3: CASSLGLAAYNEQFF.

The CDR3 protein is CSVVPQDRYNEQFF. V is TRBV29-1 and J is TRBJ2-1. The V gene's germline CDR1 is SQVTM and CDR2 ANQGSEA. The CDR3 contains 14 residues.

The chain recombines TRBV29-1 with TRBJ2-1; the D call from TCRdb, TRBD1, cannot be confirmed without DNA. CDR1 SQVTM and CDR2 ANQGSEA come from the germline V gene. The CDR3 is made up of 14 amino acids. CDR3 in amino acids: CSVVLGGRYNEQFF.

This sequence joins TRBV10-3 and TRBJ2-7; TCRdb indicates TRBD2, and absent DNA this call remains unverified. This CDR3 comprises 15 residues. Germline-derived CDR1 and CDR2 are ENHRY and SYGVKD. CDR3 sequence reads: CAISSIAGGNYEQYF.

The genes are TRBV23-1 and TRBJ2-5. TRBV23-1 is an ORF; its function is uncertain. CDR3 length: 14 residues. CDR3 protein: CASSHTKGQETQYF.

This chain joins TRBV7-8 and TRBJ1-5; TCRdb lists TRBD1, though no DNA is available to test this call. Germline V gene data show CDR1 as SGHVS and CDR2 as FQNEAQ. This CDR3 comprises 17 residues. The CDR3 reads CASSLLMRQGANQPQHF.

The chain has TRBV7-9 and TRBJ2-5; the TCRdb call, TRBD2, lacks DNA for checking. CDR1 and CDR2 (germline): SEHNR, FQNEAQ (reference sequence). This CDR3 contains 15 residues. CDR3 loop: CASSLAQRGQETQYF.

The chain joins TRBV29-1 to TRBJ2-2; TCRdb returns TRBD1, unconfirmable since there is no DNA. The CDR3 has 15 amino acids. Germline V gene sequence: CDR1 SQVTM, CDR2 ANQGSEA. CDR3 loop: CSVDRGGRGTGELFF.

The chain couples TRBV5-1 to TRBJ2-7. Germline V gene lookup returns CDR1 SGHRS and CDR2 YFSETQ. The CDR3 sequence is 16 residues long. CDR3 loop: CASSLQQYLDPYEQYF.

The chain uses TRBV7-9 and TRBJ2-7; the D gene TCRdb calls, TRBD1, cannot be checked with no DNA. CDR1 SEHNR and CDR2 FQNEAQ come from the germline V gene (reference sequence). There are 14 residues in the CDR3. The CDR3: CASSNRDRTYEQYF. The full variable domain, with the rest looked up from reference TRBV7-9 and TRBJ2-7, is DTGVSQNPRHKITKRGQNVTFRCDPISEHNRLYWYRQTLGQGPEFLTYFQNEAQLEKSRLLSDRFSAERPKGSFSTLEIQRTEQGDSAMYLCASSNRDRTYEQYFGPGTRLTVT.

The rearrangement links TRBV7-3 to TRBJ2-1; TCRdb lists TRBD2, though no DNA is available to test this call. The germline V gene has CDR1 SGHTA and CDR2 FQGTGA. CDR3 length equals 19 residues. This CDR3 reads CASSKKASRISSVYNEQFF.

The chain uses TRBV7-9 and TRBJ2-3; TCRdb designates TRBD1, a call that cannot be tested without DNA. CDR1 is SEHNR, CDR2 FQNEAQ, per germline (reference sequence). This CDR3 region has 14 residues. The CDR3 is CASSLGPGQLTQYF.

The genes are TRBV6-2 or TRBV6-3 and TRBJ2-3; TCRdb's D call, TRBD2, is unchecked because there is no DNA. This CDR3 region has 15 residues. The germline V gene has CDR1 MNHEY and CDR2 SVGEGT. The CDR3 spells CASSYGGGASDTQYF.

CDR3 residues: CASSLAPGTITDTQYF. The chain couples TRBV7-6 to TRBJ2-3; the D gene TCRdb calls, TRBD2, cannot be checked with no DNA. CDR3 length: 16 amino acids. Looked up from germline, CDR1 is SGHVS and CDR2 is FNYEAQ.

The chain has TRBV4-3 and TRBJ1-1; TCRdb lists TRBD1, though no DNA is available to test this call. This CDR3 is 13 amino acids long. Germline assignment: CDR1 LGHNA and CDR2 YSLEER. The CDR3 loop reads CASSPEGGTEAFF.

The V call is TRBV28, the J call TRBJ2-5. Looked up from germline, CDR1 is MDHEN and CDR2 is SYDVKM. The length of the CDR3 is 13 residues. The CDR3 region is CASSSFGQETQYF. The full variable domain, with the rest looked up from reference TRBV28 and TRBJ2-5, is DVKVTQSSRYLVKRTGEKVFLECVQDMDHENMFWYRQDPGLGLRLIYFSYDVKMKEKGDIPEGYSVSREKKERFSLILESASTNQTSMYLCASSSFGQETQYFGPGTRLLVL.

The chain recombines TRBV5-1 with TRBJ2-7; TCRdb's D call of TRBD2 is untestable without DNA. CDR3 length equals 14 residues. Looked up from germline, CDR1 is SGHRS and CDR2 is YFSETQ. The CDR3 region is CASSLTRTPNEQYF.

CDR3 in amino acids: CASSPGGGLGETQYF. The chain is built from TRBV4-2 and TRBJ2-5; the TCRdb call, TRBD2, lacks DNA for checking. From germline, CDR1 is LGHNA and CDR2 YNFKEQ. This CDR3 spans 15 amino acids.

The V call is TRBV14, the J call TRBJ2-7; the TCRdb call, TRBD1, lacks DNA for checking. Germline-derived CDR1 and CDR2 are SGHDN and FVKESK. The CDR3 has 15 residues. The CDR3 region is CASSLLPTGLGEQYF. The full variable domain, completed using reference TRBV14 and TRBJ2-7, is EAGVTQFPSHSVIEKGQTVTLRCDPISGHDNLYWYRRVMGKEIKFLLHFVKESKQDESGMPNNRFLAERTGGTYSTLKVQPAELEDSGVYFCASSLLPTGLGEQYFGPGTRLTVT.